This T cell receptor beta chain derives from a study of shared clonotypes between healthy human individuals. The CDR3 loop spans 15 amino acids. Germline assignment: CDR1 MDHEN and CDR2 SYDVKM. The J segment lost 0 bases and the V segment lost 10 bases, leaving 10 bases of the junction unmatched. An even split of each subset's genomic DNA across several immunoSEQ plates was performed. Data came from immunoSEQ multiplex PCR; TCRdb stores just in-frame clones and leaves some out. The sample has under 750,000 clones, over 60% seen once. The TCR comes from a woman in her 30s in good health. Sequencing was done on a sample of memory CD4+ T cells sorted from blood. Noted subset: CD45RA-negative fraction. The V gene is TRBV28, the J gene TRBJ1-1; 8 nucleotides line up with TRBD1. In DNA form, the CDR3 reads TGTGCCACAACGGGACAGGACAGCCTGAACACTGAAGCTTTCTTT. This encodes CATTGQDSLNTEAFF. Using reference TRBV28 and TRBJ1-1 for the parts outside the CDR3, the full variable domain is DVKVTQSSRYLVKRTGEKVFLECVQDMDHENMFWYRQDPGLGLRLIYFSYDVKMKEKGDIPEGYSVSREKKERFSLILESASTNQTSMYLCATTGQDSLNTEAFFGQGTRLTVV.